In this sample, the clone carrying this T cell receptor (beta chain) turned up a few times. Its matching antigen is unknown. Profiling relied on immunoSEQ multiplex PCR, and the TCRdb table lists in-frame clones only, not all of them. The repertoire has 75,000 to 95,000 clones, around 81% of them found once; the top ten carry about a fifth. These data are taken from a study of T cells in localized non-small cell lung cancer. General study findings and limits: In uninvolved adjacent lung, T cell clonality reached its highest value, exceeding tumor. The study linked higher blood T cell density to longer overall survival. Owing to sequencing of a solitary tumor region, heterogeneity cannot be discounted. A median of roughly 52 of the top 100 tumor clones appeared in adjacent lung, which was paired and uninvolved.

Between the trimmed V and J ends, which lost 6 bases and 3 bases, there was a span of 15 bases. CDR1 and CDR2 (germline): SGHAT, FQNNGV. This CDR3 contains 14 residues. The receptor was isolated from a man aged 35-75 years with stage II squamous cell lung carcinoma. The input for sequencing was PBMCs, taken before any cancer treatment. The V call is TRBV11-2, the J call TRBJ2-7; D unresolved. The CDR3 loop reads CASSPLRWDYEQYF. The CDR3 DNA follows: TGTGCCAGCAGTCCGTTACGCTGGGACTACGAGCAGTACTTC.